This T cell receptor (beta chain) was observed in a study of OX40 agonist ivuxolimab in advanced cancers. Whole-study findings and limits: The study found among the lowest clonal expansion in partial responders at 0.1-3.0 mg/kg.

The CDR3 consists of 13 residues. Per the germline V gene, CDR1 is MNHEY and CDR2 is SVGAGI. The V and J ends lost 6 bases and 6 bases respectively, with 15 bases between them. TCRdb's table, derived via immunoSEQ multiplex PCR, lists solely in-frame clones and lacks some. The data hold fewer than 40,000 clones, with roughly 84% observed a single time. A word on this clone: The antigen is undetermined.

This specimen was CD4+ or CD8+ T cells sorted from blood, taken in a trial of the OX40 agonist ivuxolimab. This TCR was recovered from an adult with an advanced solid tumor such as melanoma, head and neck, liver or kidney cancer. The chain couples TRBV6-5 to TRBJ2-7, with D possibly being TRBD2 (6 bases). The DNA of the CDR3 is TGTGCCAGCAGGGAGGGATCCTTCACCGAGCAGTACTTC. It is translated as CASREGSFTEQYF.